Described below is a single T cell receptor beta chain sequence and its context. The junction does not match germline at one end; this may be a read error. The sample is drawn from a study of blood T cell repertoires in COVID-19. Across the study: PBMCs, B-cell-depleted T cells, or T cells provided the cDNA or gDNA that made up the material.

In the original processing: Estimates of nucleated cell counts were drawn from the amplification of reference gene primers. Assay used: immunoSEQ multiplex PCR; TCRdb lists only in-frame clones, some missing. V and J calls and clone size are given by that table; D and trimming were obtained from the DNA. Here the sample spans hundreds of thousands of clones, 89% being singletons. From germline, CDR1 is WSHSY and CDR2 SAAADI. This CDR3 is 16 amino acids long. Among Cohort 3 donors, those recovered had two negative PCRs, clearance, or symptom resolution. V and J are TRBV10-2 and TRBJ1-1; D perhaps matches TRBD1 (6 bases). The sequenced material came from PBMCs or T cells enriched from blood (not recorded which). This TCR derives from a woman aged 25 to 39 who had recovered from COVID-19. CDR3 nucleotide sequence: TGCGCCAGCAGTCGGCAGGGGCTAAGCCCGAACCCTGAAGCTTTCTTT. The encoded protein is CASSRQGLSPNPEAFF.